These 14 T cell receptor beta chains were all obtained from the same sample, sequenced in a study of PD-L1 blockade in urothelial cancer. Documented time point: peripheral blood 6 weeks after treatment start. Method: immunoSEQ multiplex PCR; TCRdb's copy keeps in-frame clones and lacks some. The sample shows about 23,000 clones, under 95% of them seen only once. The material sequenced was PBMCs, taken around atezolizumab (anti-PD-L1) treatment. The source of these receptors is an older woman with urothelial cancer.

DNA for the CDR3: TGTGCCAGCAGCTTAGTAGCGCAGAGCTCCTACGAGCAGTACTTC. It is translated as CASSLVAQSSYEQYF. J is TRBJ2-7 and V is TRBV13; D perhaps matches TRBD2 (5 bases). There are 15 residues in the CDR3. The germline V and J ends were trimmed by 1 base and 0 bases, with 10 bases remaining between them. Germline V gene data show CDR1 as PRHDT and CDR2 as FYEKMQ (reference sequence).

The genes are TRBV7-7 and TRBJ2-7; the match to TRBD2 covers 8 bases. In germline, CDR1 is SSHAT, CDR2 FNYEAQ (reference sequence). The J segment lost 0 bases and the V segment lost 5 bases, leaving 6 bases of the junction unmatched. The CDR3 length is 15 residues. The CDR3 region is CASSVGGGGSYEQYF. Here the CDR3 DNA reads TGTGCCAGCAGCGTCGGGGGGGGAGGCTCCTACGAGCAGTACTTC. The full variable domain, with the rest looked up from reference TRBV7-7 and TRBJ2-7, is GAGVSQSPRYKVTKRGQDVTLRCDPISSHATLYWYQQALGQGPEFLTYFNYEAQPDKSGLPSDRFSAERPEGSISTLTIQRTEQRDSAMYRCASSVGGGGSYEQYFGPGTRLTVT.

The chain has TRBV5-4 and TRBJ2-3; TRBD1 matches at 7 bases. Losses at the gene ends were 1 base for V and 7 bases for J; bases not matched to a gene: 9. CDR1 SGHNT and CDR2 YYREEE come from the germline V gene (reference sequence). CDR3 length: 15 amino acids. CDR3 amino acids: CASSLNRGRLNTQYF. The CDR3 nucleotides are TGTGCCAGCAGCTTGAACAGGGGTCGGCTTAATACGCAGTATTTT.

V gene TRBV5-4 combines with J gene TRBJ2-7; 9 nucleotides match TRBD2. J gave up 4 bases and V 4 bases, and 9 bases lay outside the gene matches. The CDR3 has 15 residues. From germline, CDR1 is SGHNT and CDR2 YYREEE (reference sequence). CDR3 in amino acids: CASSGGAGGGYEQYF. In nucleotides, the CDR3 is TGTGCCAGCAGCGGGGGAGCGGGAGGAGGGTACGAGCAGTACTTC.

This clone turned up a few times. The chain carries TRBV5-6 and TRBJ1-2; D may be TRBD1 (5 bases). The CDR3 has 12 amino acids. CDR1 is SGHDT and CDR2 is YYEEEE in the germline V gene. V was cut by 0 bases and J by 7 bases, with 7 bases left in between. The CDR3 sequence is CASSLVGGGYTF. CDR3 bases: TGTGCCAGCAGCTTGGTGGGGGGTGGCTACACCTTC.

J is TRBJ2-5 and V is TRBV15; tentatively, D is TRBD1 (6 bases). Between the trimmed V and J ends, which lost 3 bases and 2 bases, there was a span of 10 bases. Germline CDR1 LNHNV, CDR2 YYDKDF (reference sequence). The CDR3 runs to 14 residues. In nucleotides, the CDR3 is TGTGCCACCAGCAGCGGGACATCTCAAGAGACCCAGTACTTC. Translated: CATSSGTSQETQYF.

V is TRBV18 and J is TRBJ2-3; TRBD2 matches 8 bases. The CDR3 is made up of 16 amino acids. After removal of 6 bases from V and 6 bases from J, the junction contained 14 bases not matched to a gene. Germline V lookup: CDR1 KGHSH, CDR2 LQKENI. As DNA, the CDR3 is TGTGCCAGCTCCCCTTCAGCAGCGGGGGCCCCGGATACGCAGTATTTT. It codes for CASSPSAAGAPDTQYF.

The J gene is TRBJ2-3, the V gene TRBV4-3, with 11 bases identical to TRBD2. This CDR3 is built from 17 residues. Germline trimming cut 3 bases from V and 6 bases from J; bases unmatched to any gene: 11. The V gene's germline CDR1 is LGHNA and CDR2 YSLEER. The CDR3 DNA reads as TGCGCCAGCAGCCAGCGCCCACTAGCGGGAGTAGGTGATACGCAGTATTTT. This codes for CASSQRPLAGVGDTQYF.

This clone has only a few counts. The CDR3 sequence is CASSYGSNQPQHF. As DNA, the CDR3 is TGTGCCAGCAGTTATGGCAGCAATCAGCCCCAGCATTTT. The gene calls are TRBV6-5 and TRBJ1-5, with no clear D. V was trimmed by 3 bases and J by 1 base, leaving 4 bases between them. There are 13 residues in the CDR3. Per the germline V gene, CDR1 is MNHEY and CDR2 is SVGAGI.

The V and J genes are TRBV10-3 and TRBJ1-4, with a weak D call TRBD1 (6 bases). The ends were cut back, 3 bases at V and 8 bases at J, with 16 bases in the middle. The germline V gene encodes CDR1 ENHRY and CDR2 SYGVKD. There are 15 residues in the CDR3. Here the CDR3 reads CAISDSTRGGEKLFF. The CDR3 DNA follows: TGTGCCATCAGTGACTCGACCAGGGGAGGGGAAAAACTGTTTTTT.

The chain employs TRBV5-1 and TRBJ2-2; D gene uncertain. CDR3 length equals 13 residues. Germline loops: CDR1 SGHRS, CDR2 YFSETQ. Trimming shortened V by 1 base and J by 8 bases, and 9 bases separated the two germline ends. CDR3 DNA sequence: TGCGCCAGCAGCTTGTCTGTTTCTGGGGAGCTGTTTTTT. This sequence encodes CASSLSVSGELFF.

This rearrangement joins TRBV4-3 to TRBJ2-3, with TRBD2 matching 11 bases. The CDR3 covers 19 residues. Germline V CDR1 and CDR2: LGHNA, YSLEER. The junction had 13 bases not matched to a gene; V was cut back by 0 bases and J by 5 bases. The CDR3: CASSQDPIGSGRAKDTQYF. The DNA for the CDR3 is TGCGCCAGCAGCCAAGATCCAATTGGTAGCGGGAGGGCCAAAGATACGCAGTATTTT.

The chain employs TRBV7-6 and TRBJ2-3, with 9 bases aligning to TRBD2. Losses at the gene ends were 0 bases for V and 3 bases for J; bases not matched to a gene: 10. The V gene's germline CDR1 is SGHVS and CDR2 FNYEAQ. There are 18 residues in the CDR3. The CDR3 nucleotides read TGTGCCAGCAGCTTAGCGTCGGGCGGGGGGGCCAGAACAGATACGCAGTATTTT. It yields the protein CASSLASGGGARTDTQYF.

CDR3: CASSVARTGEAGYTF. The CDR3 nucleotides are TGTGCCAGCAGCGTAGCTAGAACAGGGGAGGCTGGCTACACCTTC. The chain carries TRBV9 and TRBJ1-2; 7 nucleotides agree with TRBD1. The CDR3 is 15 amino acids. Germline assignment: CDR1 SGDLS and CDR2 YYNGEE. V gave up 0 bases and J gave up 7 bases; unmatched junction bases: 9.